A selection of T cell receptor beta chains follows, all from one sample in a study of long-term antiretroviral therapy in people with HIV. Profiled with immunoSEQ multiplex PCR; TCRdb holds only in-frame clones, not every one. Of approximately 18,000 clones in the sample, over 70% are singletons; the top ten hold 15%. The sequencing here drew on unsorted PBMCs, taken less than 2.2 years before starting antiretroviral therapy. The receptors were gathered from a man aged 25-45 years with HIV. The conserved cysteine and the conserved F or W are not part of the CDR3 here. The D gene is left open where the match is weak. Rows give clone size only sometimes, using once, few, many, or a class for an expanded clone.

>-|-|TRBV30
AWSSGHGDEKLF
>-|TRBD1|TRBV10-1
ASSSTGVHEQY
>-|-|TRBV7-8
ASSLARGAGFPGSDEQF
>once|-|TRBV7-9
ASSLMQNGYT
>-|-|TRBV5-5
ASSHQSSGNTIY
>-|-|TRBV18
ASSPVSRIQLGPFYEQY
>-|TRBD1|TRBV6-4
ASREGTGFKAF
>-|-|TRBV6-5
ASSYGGGEYKKLF
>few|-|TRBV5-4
ASSYDRDYEQY
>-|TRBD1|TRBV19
ASSMIHQWDRALYEQY
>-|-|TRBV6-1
ASIISGGRGDGYT
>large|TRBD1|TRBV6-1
ASRTGQENTEAF
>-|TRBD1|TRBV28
ASSLPGTGGTEAF
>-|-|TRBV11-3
ASSLGFRDDGNEQF
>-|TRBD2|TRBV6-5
ASRESGRRTGELF
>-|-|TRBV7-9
ASSLGRGSYEQY
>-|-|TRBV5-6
ASSLVEAPGAGYGYT
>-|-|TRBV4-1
ASSQDWGGWGNEQF
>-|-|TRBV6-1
ASSLGYYEQY
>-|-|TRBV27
ASSLGQEAF
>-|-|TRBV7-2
ASSLASAFGYT
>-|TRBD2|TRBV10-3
AISVSGRGTDTQY
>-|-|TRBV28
ASSQGGSGLNEQF
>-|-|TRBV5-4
ASSLTGVEAF
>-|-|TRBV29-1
SVDGTGVSTDTQY
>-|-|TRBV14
ASSQERLANYGYT
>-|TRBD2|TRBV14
ASSQKLAGGELF
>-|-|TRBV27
ASSSTYTEAF
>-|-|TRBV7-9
ASSSLPDRNEKLF
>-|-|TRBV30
AWSVHGPWGEKLF
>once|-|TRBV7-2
ASSFMTRTGETQY
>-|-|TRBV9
ASSVVGEVNTEAF
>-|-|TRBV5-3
ARIPPRGPNVFTQY
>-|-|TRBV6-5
ASSPNPVTEAF
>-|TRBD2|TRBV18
ASSPLGGAGDTQY
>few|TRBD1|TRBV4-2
ASSQGAGQAYNEQF
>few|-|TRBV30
AWSVPGGNQH
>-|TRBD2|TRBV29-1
SVLTSGGPNEQF
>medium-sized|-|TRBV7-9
ASSLDGQPQH
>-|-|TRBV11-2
ASSLEGSRGAFHEQY
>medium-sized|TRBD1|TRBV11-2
ASSRPGQNLYEQY
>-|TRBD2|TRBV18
ASSPGLAGEQF
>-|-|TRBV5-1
ASSFGGNGYT
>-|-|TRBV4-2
ASSQGGQSGHEQY
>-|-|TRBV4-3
ASSQGTVGDTEAF
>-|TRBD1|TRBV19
ASQARDRGSNQPQH
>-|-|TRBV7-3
ASSLAAGRYNEQF
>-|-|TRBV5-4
ASSPGHGELF
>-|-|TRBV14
ASSQVGAGWSDTQY
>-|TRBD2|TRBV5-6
ASSSDTSGRNEQF
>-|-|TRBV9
ASSTLGGLNNEQF
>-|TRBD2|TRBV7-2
ASSFSGAGTYEQY
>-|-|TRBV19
ASSTQGTGANVLT
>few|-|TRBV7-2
ASSADWDTEAF
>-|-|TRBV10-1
ASSEVVIHSGNTIY